This T cell receptor beta chain came from a study of blood T cell repertoires in COVID-19. Study background: The samples span acute and convalescent COVID-19 from the United States, Italy and Spain. The analysed material was cDNA or gDNA that came from T cells, B-cell-depleted T cells, or PBMCs.

The length of the CDR3 is 15 residues. Germline CDR1 reads SGHAT; CDR2 reads FQDESV (reference sequence). J lost 0 bases, V lost 3 bases, and 3 bases had no gene match. About this clone itself: A clone one base away is much larger, so this may be a read error.

Authors' processing steps: Quantification of nucleated cells was approximated via reference gene primer amplification. Produced via immunoSEQ multiplex PCR; TCRdb's table is partial and in-frame only. That table gives V, J and clone size, and the DNA gave D and trimming. Of about 210,000 clones in the sample, roughly 86% were seen once. The J gene is TRBJ2-3, the V gene TRBV11-1; TRBD2 agrees at 7 bases. This receptor was taken from a woman in her forties with acute or convalescent COVID-19. The sequenced sample was peripheral blood. DNA of the CDR3: TGTGCCAGCAGCTTGCGGGGGACTAGCACAGATACGCAGTATTTT. Its translation is CASSLRGTSTDTQYF.